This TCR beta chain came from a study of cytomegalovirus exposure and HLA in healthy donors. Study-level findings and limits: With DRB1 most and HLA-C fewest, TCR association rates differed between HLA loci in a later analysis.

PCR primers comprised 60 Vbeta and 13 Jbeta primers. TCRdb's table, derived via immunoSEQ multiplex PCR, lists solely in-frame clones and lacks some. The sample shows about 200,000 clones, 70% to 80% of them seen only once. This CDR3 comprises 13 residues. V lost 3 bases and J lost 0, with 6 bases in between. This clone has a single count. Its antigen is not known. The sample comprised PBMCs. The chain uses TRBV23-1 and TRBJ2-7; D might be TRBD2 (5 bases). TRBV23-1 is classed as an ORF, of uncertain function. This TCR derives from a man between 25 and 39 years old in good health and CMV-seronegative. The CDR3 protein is CASSHRDSYEQYF. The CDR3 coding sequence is TGCGCCAGCAGTCACCGGGACTCCTACGAGCAGTACTTC.